This T cell receptor beta chain stems from a study of CD8 T cells in ankylosing spondylitis. This clonotype was observed a handful of times. Its antigen remains unidentified. Germline lookup yields CDR1 MNHEY and CDR2 SMNVEV (reference sequence). Trimming took 2 bases from V and 0 from J; bases not matched to a gene: 9. The CDR3 has 17 residues. Libraries for TCR beta were made by quantitative 5'-RACE with molecular barcodes. TCRdb re-analysed the 5' RACE reads in MiXCR, keeping a single row per CDR3 protein. The sample lists approximately 110,000 distinct CDR3 sequences; less than 25% were seen once. Findings and caveats of the study: Earlier authors reported some of these motif variants in reactive arthritis synovial fluid and blood. Enrichment of disease-linked clones was reportedly significant in matched ankylosing spondylitis synovial fluid. Characteristic of ankylosing spondylitis blood, it appeared, was a TCR beta motif comprising several highly homologous variants.

Source material: synovial fluid, either unsorted or a sorted T cell fraction (not recorded which). The V gene is TRBV27, the J gene TRBJ1-1, with 7 bases that match TRBD1. The sequence was collected from a male donor with ankylosing spondylitis. CDR3 region: CASSLVPGQIMNTEAFF. The CDR3 region has the DNA TGTGCCAGCAGTTTAGTCCCGGGACAGATCATGAACACTGAAGCTTTCTTT.